A single sample gave rise to the 19 T cell receptor beta chains below, sequenced in a study of graft-versus-host responses after intestinal transplantation. Antigen specificity for these receptors is unknown. Data came from immunoSEQ multiplex PCR; TCRdb stores just in-frame clones and leaves some out. The table shows about 27,000 clones, with roughly four fifths occurring only once. This sample comprised unstimulated CD8+ T cells sorted from spleen or lymph node cells, obtained before transplant. Every receptor here comes from a human donor who was the organ donor for an intestinal transplant.

This chain uses TRBV19 with TRBJ1-1, with D perhaps matching TRBD1 (6 bases). Germline V gene data show CDR1 as LNHDA and CDR2 as SQIVND (reference sequence). CDR3 length equals 11 residues. Trimming removed 6 bases at V and 10 bases at J, with 12 bases between. CDR3 DNA sequence: TGTGCCAGTAGGGCAGGGGCAGCAGCTTTCTTT. It specifies CASRAGAAAFF.

This sequence joins TRBV2 and TRBJ2-1; 8 bases match TRBD1. Germline V gives CDR1 SNHLY, CDR2 FYNNEI. The V segment lost 4 bases and the J segment 3 bases; nucleotides outside the gene matches: 5. The CDR3 is made up of 15 amino acids. The CDR3 DNA reads TGTGCCAGCAGTGGGACAGGGAGATTCTACAATGAGCAGTTCTTC. Protein product: CASSGTGRFYNEQFF.

CDR3 residues: CASSIGTGISYEQYF. CDR3 bases: TGTGCCAGTAGTATCGGGACAGGGATTTCCTACGAGCAGTACTTC. This sequence joins TRBV19 and TRBJ2-7, with 9 bases lining up with TRBD1. Germline CDR1 LNHDA, CDR2 SQIVND (reference sequence). This CDR3 spans 15 amino acids. After removal of 3 bases from V and 1 base from J, the junction contained 4 bases not matched to a gene. Combining the CDR3 with reference TRBV19 and TRBJ2-7 gives the whole variable domain DGGITQSPKYLFRKEGQNVTLSCEQNLNHDAMYWYRQDPGQGLRLIYYSQIVNDFQKGDIAEGYSVSREKKESFPLTVTSAQKNPTAFYLCASSIGTGISYEQYFGPGTRLTVT.

The chain is built from TRBV7-8 and TRBJ2-7; 9 bases fit TRBD2. The J segment lost 1 base and the V segment lost 7 bases, leaving 17 bases of the junction unmatched. CDR1 and CDR2 from the germline V gene are SGHVS and FQNEAQ. The CDR3 has 18 amino acids. The CDR3 coding sequence is TGTGCCAGCACCCCCCTCGGGCGGGGGGGCCTGGGGTCCTACGAGCAGTACTTC. It is translated as CASTPLGRGGLGSYEQYF.

The chain combines TRBV30 with TRBJ2-3, with D unresolved. Trimming shortened V by 1 base and J by 3 bases, and 2 bases separated the two germline ends. This CDR3 spans 11 amino acids. From germline, CDR1 is GTSNPN and CDR2 SVGIG (reference sequence). The CDR3 region has the DNA TGTGCCTGGAGTGGAACAGATACGCAGTATTTT. Its protein is CAWSGTDTQYF.

The chain is built from TRBV21-1 and TRBJ2-7; no DNA check was done on the table's D call, TRBD2. TRBV21-1 is an annotated pseudogene. The CDR3 extends over 16 amino acids. The CDR3 spells CASSNEPGRGSYEQYF. CDR3 nucleotides: TGTGCCAGCAGCAACGAACCCGGGAGAGGCTCCTACGAGCAGTACTTC.

The chain employs TRBV7-2 and TRBJ2-2; 12 bases are a match to TRBD2. Trimming removed 0 bases from V and 0 bases from J; junction bases left unmatched: 2. CDR1 SGHTA and CDR2 FQGNSA come from the germline V gene. The CDR3 runs to 18 residues. Here the CDR3 DNA reads TGTGCCAGCAGCTTAGCGCCTAGCGGGGGGGCGAACACCGGGGAGCTGTTTTTT. Amino acids: CASSLAPSGGANTGELFF. Filled out from reference TRBV7-2 and TRBJ2-2, the complete variable domain reads GAGVSQSPSNKVTEKGKDVELRCDPISGHTALYWYRQSLGQGLEFLIYFQGNSAPDKSGLPSDRFSAERTGGSVSTLTIQRTQQEDSAVYLCASSLAPSGGANTGELFFGEGSRLTVL.

The chain employs TRBV4-3 and TRBJ2-7, with a weak D call TRBD1 (6 bases). Germline CDR1 and CDR2: LGHNA and YSLEER. The CDR3 contains 14 residues. V lost 2 bases and J lost 2, with 10 bases in between. The DNA for the CDR3 is TGCGCCAGCAGCCAACGGGACACCGCCTACGAGCAGTACTTC. Translated, it gives CASSQRDTAYEQYF.

This clone occurred once. This chain uses TRBV4-3 with TRBJ2-7; 9 nucleotides align to TRBD1. Per the germline V gene, CDR1 is LGHNA and CDR2 is YSLEER. V was clipped by 0 bases and J by 3 bases; unmatched bases: 12. There are 18 residues in the CDR3. The DNA of the CDR3 is TGCGCCAGCAGCCAAGACCTGACTCAGACAGGGGGTCTCTACGAGCAGTACTTC. Its translation is CASSQDLTQTGGLYEQYF.

CDR3 DNA sequence: TGTGCCAGCAGCCTCGGGCTAGCGGGATCGAAGCAGTACTTC. This sequence encodes CASSLGLAGSKQYF. The rearrangement links TRBV6-5 to TRBJ2-7; 9 bases line up with TRBD2. The CDR3 extends over 14 amino acids. Germline V lookup: CDR1 MNHEY, CDR2 SVGAGI. V shed 6 bases, J shed 8 bases, and the junction held 11 bases outside the gene matches.

V usage is TRBV4-1 and J usage is TRBJ2-7, with 9 bases aligning to TRBD2. The CDR3 spans 15 residues. J gave up 3 bases and V 1 base, and 4 bases lay outside the gene matches. Germline V CDR1 and CDR2: MGHRA, YSYEKL. The CDR3 is CASSQGSGSLYEQYF. CDR3 nucleotides: TGCGCCAGCAGCCAAGGTAGCGGGAGTCTCTACGAGCAGTACTTC.

This clone has more than one count but fewer than ten. J is TRBJ2-3 and V is TRBV4-3, with TRBD2 matching 12 bases. Germline V gives CDR1 LGHNA, CDR2 YSLEER. This CDR3 spans 16 amino acids. Trimming cost V 2 bases and J 3 bases; bases outside gene matches: 3. CDR3 DNA: TGCGCCAGCAGCCAACTAGCGGGGGGGCGGACAGATACGCAGTATTTT. This gives the protein CASSQLAGGRTDTQYF.

This clone turned up a few times. This chain connects TRBV15 to TRBJ1-2; 9 nucleotides agree with TRBD1. V lost 5 bases and J lost 2; bases outside the gene matches: 6. CDR1 is LNHNV, CDR2 YYDKDF, per germline (reference sequence). This CDR3 contains 15 residues. CDR3 sequence reads: CATSGQGQGNYGYTF. The CDR3 region has the DNA TGTGCCACCAGCGGCCAGGGACAGGGAAACTATGGCTACACCTTC.

The chain joins TRBV7-6 to TRBJ2-7; 7 positions agree with TRBD2. The CDR3 is made up of 15 amino acids. In germline, CDR1 is SGHVS, CDR2 FNYEAQ. V shed 1 base and J 4 bases; nucleotides not matched to a gene: 7. CDR3 protein: CASSLEGGPAYEQYF. The CDR3 DNA reads as TGTGCCAGCAGCTTAGAGGGAGGGCCGGCGTACGAGCAGTACTTC.

Points on this clone: Compared with germline, one end of the junction differs, possibly owing to a read error. The chain uses TRBV14 and TRBJ1-2, with D unclear. CDR3 length: 12 amino acids. Germline CDR1 and CDR2: SGHDN and FVKESK. Written as DNA, the CDR3 is TGTGCCGGCAGCCCTGACGGCTATGGCTACACCTTC. The encoded protein is CAGSPDGYGYTF.

This clone was picked up one time. The chain has TRBV19 and TRBJ2-1, with 8 bases aligning to TRBD2. From germline, CDR1 is LNHDA and CDR2 SQIVND (reference sequence). V gave up 2 bases and J gave up 8 bases; unmatched junction bases: 5. The CDR3 consists of 14 residues. The CDR3 sequence: CASSILAGVDEQFF. Here the CDR3 DNA reads TGTGCCAGTAGTATACTAGCGGGTGTGGATGAGCAGTTCTTC.

The rearrangement joins TRBV25-1 to TRBJ1-3; weak D call: TRBD1 (6 bases). The length of the CDR3 is 17 residues. Germline CDR1 MGHDK, CDR2 SYGVNS. Trimming removed 6 bases from V and 0 bases from J, with 18 bases in between. This chain's CDR3 is CASSPRGETPSGNTIYF. DNA of the CDR3: TGTGCCAGCAGCCCAAGGGGGGAAACACCCTCTGGAAACACCATATATTTT.

CDR3 loop: CASSFERGTEAFF. The DNA of the CDR3 is TGTGCCAGCAGCTTCGAGCGGGGCACTGAAGCTTTCTTT. The chain carries TRBV7-6 and TRBJ1-1; no definite D call. The V end was cut by 3 bases, the J end by 4 bases, with 9 bases between. Germline lookup yields CDR1 SGHVS and CDR2 FNYEAQ. The CDR3 consists of 13 residues.

The chain recombines TRBV4-1 with TRBJ1-1; 8 bases are a match to TRBD1. This CDR3 comprises 18 residues. J was trimmed by 2 bases and V by 1 base; bases with no gene match: 12. The germline V gene has CDR1 MGHRA and CDR2 YSYEKL. The CDR3 DNA is TGCGCCAGCAGCCAAGTTTGGTTACAGGGGGGTTTTAACACTGAAGCTTTCTTT. This encodes CASSQVWLQGGFNTEAFF.